This passage covers 7 T cell receptor beta chains from one sample sequenced in a study of shared clonotypes between healthy human individuals. TCRdb keeps only in-frame clones here, not all; method: immunoSEQ multiplex PCR. The repertoire includes around 2.5 million clones, approximately 93% of them detected once, and roughly 0.36% sits in the top ten. Sequenced: naive CD4+ T cells from PBMCs. Described subset: CD45RA+ positively selected. The receptor set was obtained from a man aged 18 to 30 in good health. Some clones in this sample may be carry-over from other donors' samples.

V is TRBV6-5 and J is TRBJ2-5, with D hard to call. The V gene lost 0 bases and the J gene lost 8 bases, with 10 bases spanning the gap. The CDR3 loop spans 13 amino acids. Germline CDR1 and CDR2: MNHEY and SVGAGI. CDR3 sequence reads: CASSYSRTATQYF. In DNA form, the CDR3 reads TGTGCCAGCAGTTACTCGAGGACGGCTACCCAGTACTTC.

This clone is a singleton in its sample. The genes are TRBV10-3 and TRBJ1-2, with TRBD1 matching over 10 bases. This CDR3 is built from 14 residues. The V gene end was trimmed by 7 bases and the J gene end by 3 bases; junction bases not matched to a gene: 5. Germline V gene lookup returns CDR1 ENHRY and CDR2 SYGVKD. CDR3 protein: CAINPTGGDYGYTF. CDR3 coding DNA: TGTGCCATCAACCCGACAGGGGGCGACTATGGCTACACCTTC.

This CDR3 is CASSSAAGGQETQYF. The CDR3 coding sequence is TGCGCCAGCAGCTCGGCGGCAGGGGGACAAGAGACCCAGTACTTC. This chain connects TRBV5-1 to TRBJ2-5; 7 bases line up with TRBD1. This CDR3 has 15 residues. Per germline, CDR1 SGHRS and CDR2 YFSETQ. The V gene end was trimmed by 3 bases and the J gene end by 2 bases; junction bases not matched to a gene: 7.

This clone was seen more than once but under ten times. V gene TRBV9 combines with J gene TRBJ1-2; 8 positions agree with TRBD1. The ends lost 6 bases at V and 0 bases at J; junction bases unmatched: 4. There are 14 residues in the CDR3. CDR1 is SGDLS and CDR2 is YYNGEE in the germline V gene. The CDR3 region has the DNA TGTGCCAGCACCCGGGACAGGACTAACTATGGCTACACCTTC. It yields the protein CASTRDRTNYGYTF.

On this clone: Other DNA variants within this sample encode the same CDR3. This chain uses TRBV19 with TRBJ2-7, with 9 bases lining up with TRBD1. Germline CDR1 and CDR2: LNHDA and SQIVND (reference sequence). The CDR3 is 13 amino acids. V lost 6 bases and J lost 2; bases outside the gene matches: 2. Written as DNA, the CDR3 is TGTGCCAGTAGGGGGACAGGGACCTACGAGCAGTACTTC. This translates into CASRGTGTYEQYF.

J is TRBJ2-2 and V is TRBV11-2; no clear D gene. V lost 2 bases and J 6 bases, leaving 10 bases between the germline ends. Germline lookup yields CDR1 SGHAT and CDR2 FQNNGV. The CDR3 extends over 14 amino acids. The CDR3 protein is CASSLSRVAGELFF. CDR3 coding DNA: TGTGCCAGCAGCTTATCTAGGGTCGCCGGGGAGCTGTTTTTT.

The V gene is TRBV5-5, the J gene TRBJ1-4; no clear D gene. This CDR3 spans 13 amino acids. V was cut by 4 bases and J by 9 bases, with 13 bases left in between. Germline V gives CDR1 SGHKS, CDR2 YYEKEE (reference sequence). The CDR3 region has the DNA TGTGCCAGCAGCCCGCTGGACGCTCAAAAACTGTTTTTT. This gives the protein CASSPLDAQKLFF.